This T cell receptor (beta chain) comes out of a study of OX40 agonist ivuxolimab in advanced cancers. Sequenced by immunoSEQ multiplex PCR; TCRdb stores in-frame clones only, minus some. Of about 15,000 clones listed, 81% were seen once; the top ten hold roughly two fifths. The V and J ends lost 4 bases and 8 bases, in that order; junction bases with no gene match: 14. The CDR3 loop spans 16 amino acids. CDR1 is SQVTM and CDR2 is ANQGSEA in the germline V gene. The TCR comes from an adult with an advanced solid tumor such as melanoma, head and neck, liver or kidney cancer. This chain connects TRBV29-1 to TRBJ2-1; 10 nucleotides align to TRBD2. The sequencing here drew on CD4+ or CD8+ T cells sorted from blood, taken in a trial of the OX40 agonist ivuxolimab. As DNA, the CDR3 is TGCAGCGTTGGAGGTGTTACTAGCGGGATTATGGATGAGCAGTTCTTC. Amino acid sequence: CSVGGVTSGIMDEQFF.